These 22 T cell receptor beta chains share one sample of origin, sequenced in a study of cytomegalovirus exposure and HLA in healthy donors. PCR employed 60 Vbeta and 13 Jbeta primers. Some clones are missing from TCRdb's copy, which holds only in-frame ones; the method was immunoSEQ multiplex PCR. Of 90,000 to 110,000 clones detected, 60% to 85% appear once; the ten largest clones hold under 1.5%. Sequences were obtained from PBMCs. The receptors shown here come from a man aged 40-49 years in good health and CMV-seronegative.

The chain carries TRBV19 and TRBJ1-1; D not resolved. This CDR3 contains 12 residues. CDR1 LNHDA and CDR2 SQIVND come from the germline V gene (reference sequence). Trimming stripped 5 bases from V and 3 bases from J, with 7 bases between. The CDR3 loop is CASSHRYTEAFF. In DNA, the CDR3 is TGTGCCAGTAGTCATAGATACACTGAAGCTTTCTTT.

This clone was recorded once. The chain joins TRBV13 to TRBJ2-7; 10 bases line up with TRBD2. The CDR3 has 15 amino acids. With 5 bases clipped from V and 2 bases from J, the junction kept 6 bases outside the gene matches. From germline, CDR1 is PRHDT and CDR2 FYEKMQ (reference sequence). The CDR3 DNA follows: TGTGCCAGCAGCCAAGGGACTAGCGAGCCCTACGAGCAGTACTTC. It translates to CASSQGTSEPYEQYF. Full variable domain (remainder filled in from reference TRBV13 and TRBJ2-7): AAGVIQSPRHLIKEKRETATLKCYPIPRHDTVYWYQQGPGQDPQFLISFYEKMQSDKGSIPDRFSAQQFSDYHSELNMSSLELGDSALYFCASSQGTSEPYEQYFGPGTRLTVT.

The rearrangement links TRBV14 to TRBJ2-5; TRBD1 aligns across 7 bases. Germline values: CDR1 SGHDN, CDR2 FVKESK. The V gene end was trimmed by 4 bases and the J gene end by 11 bases; junction bases not matched to a gene: 10. The CDR3 is 13 residues long. The CDR3 protein is CASSPDRLGEQYF. The CDR3 DNA reads as TGTGCCAGCAGCCCGGACAGGCTGGGTGAGCAGTACTTC.

This clone has only a few counts. The DNA of the CDR3 is TGTGCCAGCAGCCAGGGACAGGGGGTTCGGGACGAGCAGTACTTC. Translation gives CASSQGQGVRDEQYF. The V gene is TRBV6-6, the J gene TRBJ2-7, with TRBD1 matching over 11 bases. Germline values: CDR1 MNHNY, CDR2 SVGAGI (reference sequence). With 6 bases clipped from V and 5 bases from J, the junction kept 9 bases outside the gene matches. The CDR3 is made up of 15 amino acids.

The V call is TRBV6-6, the J call TRBJ2-7; 7 bases align to TRBD2. Trimming removed 6 bases from V and 5 bases from J; junction bases left unmatched: 16. Germline lookup yields CDR1 MNHNY and CDR2 SVGAGI (reference sequence). The CDR3 is 16 amino acids. The CDR3 nucleotides are TGTGCCAGCAGGGGGGGGATCCTCGCAGACGACCACGAGCAGTACTTC. It translates to CASRGGILADDHEQYF.

V is TRBV4-1 and J is TRBJ2-3; D may be TRBD1 (6 bases). The CDR3 is made up of 15 amino acids. The V end lost 2 bases, the J end lost 4 bases, and 13 bases lay between the germline ends. From germline, CDR1 is MGHRA and CDR2 YSYEKL. This CDR3 reads CASSQLGAGADTQYF. The DNA of the CDR3 is TGCGCCAGCAGCCAACTGGGGGCAGGTGCAGATACGCAGTATTTT.

The V call is TRBV18, the J call TRBJ2-5; 11 bases are shared with TRBD2. Germline values: CDR1 KGHSH, CDR2 LQKENI. J gave up 3 bases and V 3 bases, and 3 bases lay outside the gene matches. This CDR3 is 15 amino acids long. This CDR3 reads CASSPTLAGEETQYF. Here the CDR3 DNA reads TGTGCCAGCTCACCGACACTAGCGGGGGAAGAGACCCAGTACTTC. Together with reference TRBV18 and TRBJ2-5, the CDR3 gives the full variable domain: NAGVMQNPRHLVRRRGQEARLRCSPMKGHSHVYWYRQLPEEGLKFMVYLQKENIIDESGMPKERFSAEFPKEGPSILRIQQVVRGDSAAYFCASSPTLAGEETQYFGPGTRLLVL.

The J gene is TRBJ2-3, the V gene TRBV7-9; 9 bases align to TRBD2. The germline gives CDR1 SEHNR, CDR2 FQNEAQ (reference sequence). Trimming cost V 1 base and J 3 bases; bases outside gene matches: 5. The CDR3 covers 16 residues. CDR3 in amino acids: CASSLVGREGTDTQYF. Here the CDR3 DNA reads TGTGCCAGCAGCTTAGTAGGGCGGGAGGGGACAGATACGCAGTATTTT.

This chain connects TRBV5-1 to TRBJ1-1, with 7 bases fitting TRBD1. V shed 4 bases and J 1 base; nucleotides not matched to a gene: 10. This CDR3 is built from 16 residues. Germline-derived CDR1 and CDR2 are SGHRS and YFSETQ. The CDR3 DNA reads as TGCGCCAGCAGCCAAAGACAGGGCGGGACGAACACTGAAGCTTTCTTT. Translation gives CASSQRQGGTNTEAFF.

The DNA of the CDR3 is TGTGCCAGCTCCCCCGTCGACGGGAAAGGGTATGGCTACACCTTC. As protein: CASSPVDGKGYGYTF. This sequence joins TRBV18 and TRBJ1-2; D unresolved. Between the trimmed V and J ends, which lost 6 bases and 5 bases, there was a span of 19 bases. This CDR3 region has 15 residues. CDR1 and CDR2 (germline): KGHSH, LQKENI.

The V call is TRBV19, the J call TRBJ2-7; D gene unclear. The CDR3 is 11 residues long. Germline V lookup: CDR1 LNHDA, CDR2 SQIVND (reference sequence). Trimming took off 5 bases at V and 3 bases at J, with 5 bases between the two ends. Written as DNA, the CDR3 is TGTGCCAGTAGTGACAACTACGAGCAGTACTTC. Its translation is CASSDNYEQYF.

The CDR3 spells CASSVGPSPNNEQFF. Here the CDR3 DNA reads TGTGCCAGCAGCGTAGGGCCTAGCCCGAACAATGAGCAGTTCTTC. The V and J genes are TRBV9 and TRBJ2-1; possibly TRBD2 for D (5 bases). The CDR3 covers 15 residues. Germline-derived CDR1 and CDR2 are SGDLS and YYNGEE. Trimming pared 0 bases from V and 5 bases from J, leaving 12 bases between.

V gene TRBV6-4 combines with J gene TRBJ1-2, with TRBD1 matching 7 bases. Germline lookup yields CDR1 MRHNA and CDR2 SNTAGT. The trim removed 6 bases at V and 2 bases at J, leaving 3 bases unmatched. The CDR3 sequence is 13 residues long. The CDR3 reads CASSQTGNYGYTF. CDR3 nucleotide sequence: TGTGCCAGCAGCCAGACAGGGAACTATGGCTACACCTTC.

The genes are TRBV9 and TRBJ2-7; D is uncertain. CDR3 length equals 12 residues. Trimming shortened V by 4 bases and J by 8 bases, and 13 bases separated the two germline ends. The V gene's germline CDR1 is SGDLS and CDR2 YYNGEE. The CDR3 loop reads CASSTDGRKQYF. CDR3 coding DNA: TGTGCCAGCAGCACCGACGGCAGGAAGCAGTACTTC.

V is TRBV27 and J is TRBJ2-7, with D perhaps matching TRBD2 (5 bases). Germline loops: CDR1 MNHEY, CDR2 SMNVEV (reference sequence). V lost 4 bases and J 4 bases, leaving 11 bases between the germline ends. CDR3 length: 13 residues. CDR3 bases: TGTGCCAGCAGTTCCGGACTCGATTACGAGCAGTACTTC. It encodes CASSSGLDYEQYF.

The chain couples TRBV27 to TRBJ2-5; 8 nucleotides match TRBD2. The trim removed 2 bases at V and 4 bases at J, leaving 15 bases unmatched. Germline assignment: CDR1 MNHEY and CDR2 SMNVEV (reference sequence). This CDR3 contains 18 residues. The CDR3 nucleotides read TGTGCCAGCAGTTTAACAATCCCCGTGGGACTAGAAGGAGAGACCCAGTACTTC. Its translation is CASSLTIPVGLEGETQYF.

The chain carries TRBV10-2 and TRBJ2-1; D uncertain. CDR1 and CDR2 (germline): WSHSY, SAAADI. Deletions cut 3 bases from V and 4 bases from J, with 7 bases between. The CDR3 is 13 amino acids. The CDR3 coding sequence is TGCGCCAGCAGTGACTCCCAGTACAATGAGCAGTTCTTC. Its translation is CASSDSQYNEQFF.

The rearrangement uses TRBV7-9 and TRBJ1-6; unclear D gene. Germline V gene lookup returns CDR1 SEHNR and CDR2 FQNEAQ (reference sequence). Trimming shortened V by 2 bases and J by 10 bases, and 6 bases separated the two germline ends. This CDR3 spans 12 amino acids. CDR3 in amino acids: CASSLFQSPLHF. Written as DNA, the CDR3 is TGTGCCAGCAGCTTATTTCAATCACCCCTCCACTTT. Filled out from reference TRBV7-9 and TRBJ1-6, the complete variable domain reads DTGVSQNPRHKITKRGQNVTFRCDPISEHNRLYWYRQTLGQGPEFLTYFQNEAQLEKSRLLSDRFSAERPKGSFSTLEIQRTEQGDSAMYLCASSLFQSPLHFGNGTRLTVT.

The V and J genes are TRBV7-9 and TRBJ2-7, with TRBD2 as a possible D gene (5 bases). Per the germline V gene, CDR1 is SEHNR and CDR2 is FQNEAQ (reference sequence). Deletions cut 2 bases from V and 1 base from J, with 21 bases between. This CDR3 region has 18 residues. In DNA, the CDR3 is TGTGCCAGCAGCTTATATCCTGATTCGCCCAGCGGATCCTACGAGCAGTACTTC. The encoded protein is CASSLYPDSPSGSYEQYF.

The chain combines TRBV29-1 with TRBJ1-5, with 9 bases that match TRBD1. V shed 6 bases, J shed 4 bases, and the junction held 19 bases outside the gene matches. The CDR3 contains 18 residues. Germline V CDR1 and CDR2: SQVTM, ANQGSEA. CDR3 protein: CSVRQGTGPMKVNQPQHF. For the CDR3, the DNA is TGCAGCGTCCGACAGGGGACAGGGCCCATGAAAGTGAATCAGCCCCAGCATTTT.

The V call is TRBV7-9, the J call TRBJ2-5; 8 bases are a match to TRBD2. Looked up from germline, CDR1 is SEHNR and CDR2 is FQNEAQ (reference sequence). Trimming took 5 bases from V and 5 from J; bases not matched to a gene: 7. This CDR3 spans 14 amino acids. The CDR3 DNA sequence: TGTGCCAGCAGCCGGGGGGGGATGGGGGAGACCCAGTACTTC. This encodes CASSRGGMGETQYF.

The chain is built from TRBV5-1 and TRBJ1-4; D possibly corresponds to TRBD1 (5 bases). CDR1 and CDR2 (germline): SGHRS, YFSETQ. This CDR3 region has 14 residues. V lost 2 bases, J lost 6 bases, and 11 bases lay in between. The CDR3 loop reads CASSLKGTDEKLFF. The CDR3 nucleotides read TGCGCCAGCAGCTTAAAAGGGACTGATGAAAAACTGTTTTTT.